Listed here are 19 T cell receptor beta chains from one sample, sequenced in a study of cytomegalovirus exposure and HLA in healthy donors (dated by TCRdb to the late 2010s). Libraries were prepared through the immunoSEQ multiplex PCR assay. For the multiplex PCR, a mixture combining 60 forward primers for TCR Vbeta segments and 13 reverse primers for TCR Jbeta segments was used. The table comes from immuneACCESS by way of TCRdb, which keeps in-frame sequences with V and J called. Part of the clones is missing from these tables; in studies checked, under half for an unresolved V gene and the rest for unknown reasons. The sample records about 150,000 clones, roughly 63% of which are singletons. Together, the top ten hold roughly 7% of the sample. Sequencing used PBMCs. The receptor set was obtained from an older woman in good health and CMV-seropositive.

The V and J genes are TRBV5-4 and TRBJ2-7; 8 bases are shared with TRBD2. CDR1 and CDR2 (germline): SGHNT, YYREEE (reference sequence). This CDR3 comprises 15 residues. The ends lost 4 bases at V and 2 bases at J; junction bases unmatched: 8. For the CDR3, the DNA is TGTGCCAGCAGCGAGGGTAGCGGGGTAGCCTACGAGCAGTACTTC. Its protein is CASSEGSGVAYEQYF.

Comments on this clone: The germline gene is not matched at one end of the junction; a read error may be the cause. The chain carries TRBV7-9 and TRBJ1-2; unclear D gene. In germline, CDR1 is SEHNR, CDR2 FQNEAQ (reference sequence). CDR3 length: 12 amino acids. Written as DNA, the CDR3 is TGTTCCAGCAGCTTGCAGAGCGGTGGCTACACCTTC. This encodes CSSSLQSGGYTF.

The rearrangement joins TRBV23-1 to TRBJ1-4; no reliable D call. TRBV23-1 is reported as an ORF; its role is uncertain. Trimming took 2 bases from V and 9 from J, leaving 16 bases between them. CDR3 length: 15 amino acids. For the CDR3, the DNA is TGCGCCAGCAGTCAAGTCGACCTTGGGAGGAAAAAACTGTTTTTT. It yields the protein CASSQVDLGRKKLFF.

The chain recombines TRBV7-3 with TRBJ2-7; no clear D gene. From germline, CDR1 is SGHTA and CDR2 FQGTGA. V was cut by 2 bases and J by 7 bases, with 12 bases left in between. This CDR3 contains 13 residues. Here the CDR3 DNA reads TGTGCCAGCAGCTTAGGCAGTTCCGGGGAGCAGTACTTC. The encoded protein is CASSLGSSGEQYF.

V gene TRBV15 combines with J gene TRBJ2-1; maybe TRBD2 (6 bases). Germline-derived CDR1 and CDR2 are LNHNV and YYDKDF (reference sequence). This CDR3 is 15 amino acids long. V dropped 5 bases and J dropped 5 bases, with 16 bases sitting between them. The CDR3 loop is CATSGGSVGNNEQFF. For the CDR3, the DNA is TGTGCCACCAGCGGGGGGTCGGTGGGGAACAATGAGCAGTTCTTC. Complete variable domain (other parts from reference TRBV15 and TRBJ2-1): DAMVIQNPRYQVTQFGKPVTLSCSQTLNHNVMYWYQQKSSQAPKLLFHYYDKDFNNEADTPDNFQSRRPNTSFCFLDIRSPGLGDTAMYLCATSGGSVGNNEQFFGPGTRLTVL.

This clone was counted a few times. The chain joins TRBV30 to TRBJ2-2, with D perhaps matching TRBD2 (5 bases). Germline assignment: CDR1 GTSNPN and CDR2 SVGIG (reference sequence). The V end was cut by 2 bases, the J end by 6 bases, with 10 bases between. The length of the CDR3 is 13 residues. The CDR3 is CAWSRFGAGELFF. DNA for the CDR3: TGTGCCTGGAGTCGGTTCGGGGCCGGGGAGCTGTTTTTT.

The chain uses TRBV29-1 and TRBJ2-5; possibly TRBD1 for D (6 bases). Near its end, the DNA agrees better with TRBJ2-7, so the J call may be wrong. CDR1 and CDR2 (germline): SQVTM, ANQGSEA. CDR3 length: 12 residues. The CDR3 loop is CSVADRSYEQYF. CDR3 nucleotide sequence: TGCAGCGTCGCCGACAGGTCCTACGAGCAGTACTTC.

V usage is TRBV20-1 and J usage is TRBJ1-2, with unresolved D. V lost 1 base and J 7 bases, leaving 7 bases between the germline ends. This CDR3 contains 11 residues. Germline V lookup: CDR1 DFQATT, CDR2 SNEGSKA (reference sequence). For the CDR3, the DNA is TGCAGTGCTAGAGCGGTTGGTGGCTACACCTTC. As protein: CSARAVGGYTF.

This chain connects TRBV4-3 to TRBJ2-5; perhaps TRBD2 as D (6 bases). Germline CDR1 reads LGHNA; CDR2 reads YSLEER. The V and J ends lost 0 bases and 5 bases respectively, with 13 bases between them. This CDR3 has 15 residues. The CDR3 DNA sequence: TGCGCCAGCAGCCAAGATTTATCGGAGGGGGAGACCCAGTACTTC. This codes for CASSQDLSEGETQYF.

The chain links TRBV7-2 to TRBJ2-7; 10 positions match TRBD1. Germline-derived CDR1 and CDR2 are SGHTA and FQGNSA. J was trimmed by 7 bases and V by 4 bases; bases with no gene match: 7. This CDR3 has 14 amino acids. The CDR3 sequence: CASSSGTGVREQYF. In DNA form, the CDR3 reads TGTGCCAGCAGCTCGGGGACAGGGGTGCGGGAGCAGTACTTC. Full variable domain (outside the CDR3, taken from reference TRBV7-2 and TRBJ2-7): GAGVSQSPSNKVTEKGKDVELRCDPISGHTALYWYRQSLGQGLEFLIYFQGNSAPDKSGLPSDRFSAERTGGSVSTLTIQRTQQEDSAVYLCASSSGTGVREQYFGPGTRLTVT.

The rearrangement joins TRBV30 to TRBJ1-1; 11 positions match TRBD1. CDR1 is GTSNPN and CDR2 is SVGIG in the germline V gene (reference sequence). V dropped 3 bases and J dropped 3; count of bases not matched to a gene: 3. This CDR3 region has 14 residues. CDR3 sequence: CAWSPGQGDTEAFF. In nucleotides, the CDR3 is TGTGCCTGGAGCCCGGGACAGGGGGACACTGAAGCTTTCTTT.

This clone qualifies as medium-sized. The chain recombines TRBV15 with TRBJ2-6; D unresolved. V was clipped by 5 bases and J by 2 bases, with 10 bases between them. CDR3 size: 15 residues. Germline V gives CDR1 LNHNV, CDR2 YYDKDF (reference sequence). CDR3: CATSLPEAGANVLTF. For the CDR3, the DNA is TGTGCCACCAGCTTACCAGAGGCTGGGGCCAACGTCCTGACTTTC.

V usage is TRBV28 and J usage is TRBJ1-3, with 7 bases lining up with TRBD1. This CDR3 comprises 16 residues. J gave up 0 bases and V 6 bases, and 8 bases lay outside the gene matches. Germline CDR1 reads MDHEN; CDR2 reads SYDVKM. The CDR3 here is CASSPLGGLSGNTIYF. As DNA, the CDR3 is TGTGCCAGCAGCCCTTTAGGGGGCCTCTCTGGAAACACCATATATTTT.

This clone was seen only a few times. The chain is built from TRBV4-1 and TRBJ2-5; 8 bases agree with TRBD2. The germline CDR1 and CDR2 sequences are MGHRA and YSYEKL. The CDR3 sequence is 13 residues long. Trimming at V came to 5 bases and at J to 5 bases, leaving 4 bases not matched to a gene. The CDR3 bases are TGCGCCAGCAGCTTAGCGGGACGGGAGACCCAGTACTTC. Protein product: CASSLAGRETQYF.

J is TRBJ2-5 and V is TRBV19, with a tentative D call TRBD2 (6 bases). V was trimmed by 3 bases and J by 4 bases, leaving 15 bases between them. There are 15 residues in the CDR3. CDR1 and CDR2 (germline): LNHDA, SQIVND (reference sequence). For the CDR3, the DNA is TGTGCCAGTAGTATCGGGCCCACCGGGGGAGAGACCCAGTACTTC. Translating it yields CASSIGPTGGETQYF. The full variable domain, in which reference TRBV19 and TRBJ2-5 provide the parts outside the CDR3, is DGGITQSPKYLFRKEGQNVTLSCEQNLNHDAMYWYRQDPGQGLRLIYYSQIVNDFQKGDIAEGYSVSREKKESFPLTVTSAQKNPTAFYLCASSIGPTGGETQYFGPGTRLLVL.

The chain has TRBV30 and TRBJ2-1; TRBD2 matches at 13 bases. The CDR3 contains 14 residues. J gave up 4 bases and V 7 bases, and 4 bases lay outside the gene matches. Germline CDR1 is GTSNPN and CDR2 is SVGIG (reference sequence). Here the CDR3 reads CASPTSGRYNEQFF. The CDR3, as DNA: TGTGCCTCCCCGACTAGCGGGAGGTACAATGAGCAGTTCTTC.

The chain uses TRBV19 and TRBJ2-3, with 9 bases identical to TRBD2. The CDR3 covers 15 residues. The germline CDR1 and CDR2 sequences are LNHDA and SQIVND (reference sequence). The V and J ends lost 5 bases and 2 bases, in that order; junction bases with no gene match: 5. DNA of the CDR3: TGTGCCAGTAGTCTGATAGCGGGAGTCACAGATACGCAGTATTTT. Translated, it gives CASSLIAGVTDTQYF.

The rearrangement links TRBV28 to TRBJ1-5; D unresolved. Trimming removed 1 base from V and 4 bases from J, with 14 bases in between. The CDR3 loop spans 16 amino acids. From germline, CDR1 is MDHEN and CDR2 SYDVKM. The CDR3 protein is CASSLFGTPWNQPQHF. CDR3 nucleotide sequence: TGTGCCAGCAGTTTATTTGGCACCCCTTGGAATCAGCCCCAGCATTTT.

This clone was counted only a few times. Other nucleotide sequences from this sample produce the same CDR3. The chain combines TRBV15 with TRBJ2-7; D not certain. Germline assignment: CDR1 LNHNV and CDR2 YYDKDF (reference sequence). CDR3 size: 14 residues. V lost 0 bases and J 0 bases, leaving 6 bases between the germline ends. The CDR3 region has the DNA TGTGCCACCAGCAGAGATAGAGGCTCCTACGAGCAGTACTTC. Its translation is CATSRDRGSYEQYF.